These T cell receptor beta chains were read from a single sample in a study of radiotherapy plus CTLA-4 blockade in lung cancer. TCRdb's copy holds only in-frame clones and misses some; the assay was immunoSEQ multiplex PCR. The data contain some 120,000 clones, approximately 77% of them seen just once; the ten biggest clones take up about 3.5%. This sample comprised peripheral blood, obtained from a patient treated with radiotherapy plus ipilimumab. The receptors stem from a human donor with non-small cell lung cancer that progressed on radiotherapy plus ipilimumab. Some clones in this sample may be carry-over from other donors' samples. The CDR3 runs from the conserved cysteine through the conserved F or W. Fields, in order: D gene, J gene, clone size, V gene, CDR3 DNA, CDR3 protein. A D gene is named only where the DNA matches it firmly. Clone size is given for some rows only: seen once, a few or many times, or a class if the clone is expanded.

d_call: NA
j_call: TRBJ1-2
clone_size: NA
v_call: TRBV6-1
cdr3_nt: TGTGCCAGCAGTGAAGCGGGGGGCGCGGGCTACACCTTC
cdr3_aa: CASSEAGGAGYTF

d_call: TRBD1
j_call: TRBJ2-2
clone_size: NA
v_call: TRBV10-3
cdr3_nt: TGTGCCATCAGTGAGTCGCGACAGGGGAACACCGGGGAGCTGTTTTTT
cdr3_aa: CAISESRQGNTGELFF

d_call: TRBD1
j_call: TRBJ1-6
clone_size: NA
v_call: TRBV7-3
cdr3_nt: TGTGCCAGCAGCACCTTGGGACAGGGGAATTCACCCCTCCACTTT
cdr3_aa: CASSTLGQGNSPLHF

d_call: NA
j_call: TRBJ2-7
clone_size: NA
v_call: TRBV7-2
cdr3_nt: TGTGCCAGCAGGAGGGGCGACGAGCAGTACTTC
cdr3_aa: CASRRGDEQYF

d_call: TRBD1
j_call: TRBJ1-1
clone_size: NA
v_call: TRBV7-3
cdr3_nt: TGTGCCAGCAGTTGGGACAGGAACACTGAAGCTTTCTTT
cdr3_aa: CASSWDRNTEAFF

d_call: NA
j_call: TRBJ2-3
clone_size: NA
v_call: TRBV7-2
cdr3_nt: TGTGCCAGCAGCCCAAAAATTGGGGGGCGGACAGATACGCAGTATTTT
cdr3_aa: CASSPKIGGRTDTQYF

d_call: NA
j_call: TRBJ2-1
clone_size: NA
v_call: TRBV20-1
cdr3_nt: TGCAGTGCTAGACGACAGAATGAGCAGTTCTTC
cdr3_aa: CSARRQNEQFF

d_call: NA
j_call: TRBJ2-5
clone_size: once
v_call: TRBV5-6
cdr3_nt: TGTGCCAGCAGCTTGGTCTTGAAGACCCAGTACTTC
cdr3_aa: CASSLVLKTQYF

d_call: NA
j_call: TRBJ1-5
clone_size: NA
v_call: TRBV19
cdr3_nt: TGTGCCAGTAGTTACGGCGTTAGCAATCAGCCCCAGCATTTT
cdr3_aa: CASSYGVSNQPQHF

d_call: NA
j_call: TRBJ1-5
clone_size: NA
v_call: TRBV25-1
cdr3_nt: TGTGCCAGCGGAAGAGGAGGGACGTCTCAGCCCCAGCATTTT
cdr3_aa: CASGRGGTSQPQHF

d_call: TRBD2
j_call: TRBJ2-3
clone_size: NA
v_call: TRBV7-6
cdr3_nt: TGTGCCAGCAGCTTAGCGGGGGGGGTGGATACGCAGTATTTT
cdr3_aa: CASSLAGGVDTQYF

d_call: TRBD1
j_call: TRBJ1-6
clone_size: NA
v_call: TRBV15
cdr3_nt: TGTGCCACCAGCTTCGGACAGGGGAGGTATTCACCCCTCCACTTT
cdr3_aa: CATSFGQGRYSPLHF

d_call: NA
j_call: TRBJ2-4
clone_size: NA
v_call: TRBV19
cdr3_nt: TGTGCCAGTAGTATTTCGCCCCAGGACATTCAGTACTTC
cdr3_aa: CASSISPQDIQYF

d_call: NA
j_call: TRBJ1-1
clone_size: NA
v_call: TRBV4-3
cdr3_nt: TGCGCCAGCAGCCAAGATGGGGGGATGAACACTGAAGCTTTCTTT
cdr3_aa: CASSQDGGMNTEAFF

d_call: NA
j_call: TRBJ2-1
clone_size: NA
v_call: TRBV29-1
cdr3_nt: TGCAGCGGCCAGGAATACTCCTACAATGAGCAGTTCTTC
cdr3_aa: CSGQEYSYNEQFF

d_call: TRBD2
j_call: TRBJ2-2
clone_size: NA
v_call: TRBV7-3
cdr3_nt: TGTGCCAGCAGCCGCGGGGGGGCGAACACCGGGGAGCTGTTTTTT
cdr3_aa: CASSRGGANTGELFF

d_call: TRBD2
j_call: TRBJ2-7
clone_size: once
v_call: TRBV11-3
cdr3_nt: TGTGCCAGCAGCTTAGATAGGACTAGCGGACCCGCGGAGCAGTACTTC
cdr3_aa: CASSLDRTSGPAEQYF

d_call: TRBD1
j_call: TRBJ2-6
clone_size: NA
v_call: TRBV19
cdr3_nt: TGTGCCTCAACCCGGGACAGGGCTTCTTCTGGGGCCAACGTCCTGACTTTC
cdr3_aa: CASTRDRASSGANVLTF

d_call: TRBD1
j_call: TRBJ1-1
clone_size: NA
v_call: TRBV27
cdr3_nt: TGTGCCAGCAGTTTTTCCAGACAGGGGGACACTGAAGCTTTCTTT
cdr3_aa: CASSFSRQGDTEAFF

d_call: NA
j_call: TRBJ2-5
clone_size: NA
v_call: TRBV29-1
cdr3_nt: TGCAGCGTTTATCCGCCTCGACAGCCCCAAGAGACCCAGTACTTC
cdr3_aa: CSVYPPRQPQETQYF

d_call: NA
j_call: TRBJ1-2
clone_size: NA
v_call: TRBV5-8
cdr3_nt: TGTGCCAGCACCTGGGTAGCGGGCGACTATGGCTACACCTTC
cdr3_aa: CASTWVAGDYGYTF

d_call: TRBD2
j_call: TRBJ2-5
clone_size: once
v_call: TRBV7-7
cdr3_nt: TGTGCTAGCAGCCCCGGACTAGCGGGGGGTCATGAGACCCAGTACTTC
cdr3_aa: CASSPGLAGGHETQYF

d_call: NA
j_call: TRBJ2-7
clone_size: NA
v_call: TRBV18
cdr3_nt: TGTGCCAGCTCACGAAAGATTGGGGTTACCTACGAGCAGTACTTC
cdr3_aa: CASSRKIGVTYEQYF

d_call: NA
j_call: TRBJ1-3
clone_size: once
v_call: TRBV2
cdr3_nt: TGTGCCAGCAGTGTGACGGCAGGGGCATCCGGAAACACCATATATTTT
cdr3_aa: CASSVTAGASGNTIYF

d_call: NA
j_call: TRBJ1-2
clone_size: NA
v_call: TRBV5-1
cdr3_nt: TGCGCCAGCAGCTTGGGAGGGTCCCAGGGCTACACCTTC
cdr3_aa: CASSLGGSQGYTF

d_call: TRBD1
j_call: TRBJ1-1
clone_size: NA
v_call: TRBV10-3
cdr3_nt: TGTGCCATCAGGGGGACAGGGCAAAGCACTGAAGCTTTCTTT
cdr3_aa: CAIRGTGQSTEAFF

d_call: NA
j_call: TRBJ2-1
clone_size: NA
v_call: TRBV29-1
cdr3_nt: TGCAGCGGTGGGACAAGCTCCTACAATGAGCAGTTCTTC
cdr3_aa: CSGGTSSYNEQFF

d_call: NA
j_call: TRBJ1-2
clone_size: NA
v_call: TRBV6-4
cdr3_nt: TGTGCCAGCAGCGAAACAGGGTTCCCTAACTATGGCTACACCTTC
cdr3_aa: CASSETGFPNYGYTF

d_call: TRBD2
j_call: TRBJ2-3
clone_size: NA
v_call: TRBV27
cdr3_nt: TGTGCCAGCAGTTCTCCGGGGGGTAGCACAGATACGCAGTATTTT
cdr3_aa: CASSSPGGSTDTQYF

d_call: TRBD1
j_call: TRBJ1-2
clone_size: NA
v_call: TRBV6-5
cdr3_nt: TGTGCCAGCAGGGGACAGGGATGGGTTAACTATGGCTACACCTTC
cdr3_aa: CASRGQGWVNYGYTF

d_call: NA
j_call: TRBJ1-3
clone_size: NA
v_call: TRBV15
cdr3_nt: TGTGCCACCAGCAGAGATTCGCAGATCCTTTACGGAAACACCATATATTTT
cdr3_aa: CATSRDSQILYGNTIYF

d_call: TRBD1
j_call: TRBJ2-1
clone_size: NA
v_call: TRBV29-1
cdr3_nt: TGCAGCGTGGGGGACAGGAGTGGCAATGAGCAGTTCTTC
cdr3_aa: CSVGDRSGNEQFF

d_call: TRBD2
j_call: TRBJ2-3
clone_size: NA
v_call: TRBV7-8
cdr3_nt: TGTGCCAGCAGCAGGACTAGCGGGGACACAGATACGCAGTATTTT
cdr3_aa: CASSRTSGDTDTQYF

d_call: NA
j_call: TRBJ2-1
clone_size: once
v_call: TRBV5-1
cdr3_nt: TGCGCCAGCAGCTTTAATACGGGCCCCTGGTATGAGCAGTTCTTC
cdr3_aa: CASSFNTGPWYEQFF

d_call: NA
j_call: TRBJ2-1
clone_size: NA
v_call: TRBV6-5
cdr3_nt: TGTGCCAGCAGTTTGTTCGCCAACAATGAGCAGTTCTTC
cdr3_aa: CASSLFANNEQFF

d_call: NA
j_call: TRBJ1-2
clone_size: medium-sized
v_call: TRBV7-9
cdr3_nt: TGTGCCAGCAGCTTAGCGGGACTTAACTATGGCTACACCTTC
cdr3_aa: CASSLAGLNYGYTF

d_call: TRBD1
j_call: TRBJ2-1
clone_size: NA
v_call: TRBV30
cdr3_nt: TGTGCCTGGGGGACAGGGAAGCAGTTCTTC
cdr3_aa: CAWGTGKQFF

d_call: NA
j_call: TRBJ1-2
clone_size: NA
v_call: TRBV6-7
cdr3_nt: TGTGCCAGCAGTTATACCGGTAACTATGGCTACACCTTC
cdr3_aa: CASSYTGNYGYTF

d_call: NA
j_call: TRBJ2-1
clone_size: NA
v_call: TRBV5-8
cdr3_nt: TGTGCCAGCAGCCGTGCCAATTGGGGCAATGAGCAGTTCTTC
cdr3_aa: CASSRANWGNEQFF

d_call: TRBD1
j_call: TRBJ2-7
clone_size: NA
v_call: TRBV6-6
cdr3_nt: TGTGCCAGCAGAGGGACAGTCTACGAGCAGTACTTC
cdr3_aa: CASRGTVYEQYF

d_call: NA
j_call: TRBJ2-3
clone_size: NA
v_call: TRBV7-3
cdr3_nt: TGTGCCAGCAGCTTAAGCTACGGGAGCACAGATACGCAGTATTTT
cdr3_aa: CASSLSYGSTDTQYF

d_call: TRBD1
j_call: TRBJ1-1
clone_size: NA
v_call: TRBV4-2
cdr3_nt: TGTGCCAGCAGCGAGGGACAGCCGCTGAACACTGAAGCTTTCTTT
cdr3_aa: CASSEGQPLNTEAFF

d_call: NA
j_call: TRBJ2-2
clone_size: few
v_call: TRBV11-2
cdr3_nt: TGTGCCAGCAGCTTATTAATCACGAACACCGGGGAGCTGTTTTTT
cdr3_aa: CASSLLITNTGELFF

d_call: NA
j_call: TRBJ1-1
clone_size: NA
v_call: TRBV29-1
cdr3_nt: TGCAGCGTTGTTTCCACTGAAGCTTTCTTT
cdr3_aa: CSVVSTEAFF

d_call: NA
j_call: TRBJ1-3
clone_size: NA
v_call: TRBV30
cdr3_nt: TGTGCCTCTGCACAGGGAAATGGAAACACCATATATTTT
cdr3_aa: CASAQGNGNTIYF

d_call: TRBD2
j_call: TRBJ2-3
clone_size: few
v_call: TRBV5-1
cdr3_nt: TGCGCCAGCAGCTCCGGGACTAGCGGGGGGTACACAGATACGCAGTATTTT
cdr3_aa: CASSSGTSGGYTDTQYF

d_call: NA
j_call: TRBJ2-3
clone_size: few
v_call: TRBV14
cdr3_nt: TGTGCCAGCAGCCAGGGTTTATATACGCAGTATTTT
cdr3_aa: CASSQGLYTQYF